Listed below are T cell receptor beta chains from one sample, sequenced in a study of blood T cell repertoires in COVID-19. The data were produced by immunoSEQ multiplex PCR, yet TCRdb's version contains in-frame clones alone and is incomplete. This repertoire shows hundreds of thousands of clones, around 88% found once; its top ten account for approximately 2%. The sample taken for sequencing was peripheral blood. The receptors stem from a woman aged 25 to 39 who had recovered from COVID-19. CDR3s include the opening cysteine and the closing phenylalanine or tryptophan. A D gene is named only where the DNA matches it firmly. Clone size is stated in some rows and not others, as once, few, many or a class when expanded.

V: TRBV6-5
size: -
D: TRBD1
J: TRBJ2-7
DNA: TGTGCCAGCAGTTACTCGATACAGGGGCCCGAGCAGTACTTC
CDR3: CASSYSIQGPEQYF

V: TRBV7-3
size: once
D: TRBD2
J: TRBJ2-1
DNA: TGTGCCAGCAGCTTAACCGAAGGGGCTAGCGGGAGGAGTGAGCAGTTCTTC
CDR3: CASSLTEGASGRSEQFF

V: TRBV7-7
size: -
D: -
J: TRBJ2-6
DNA: TGTGCTAGCAGCCCCCCGGGGGCTGGGGCCAACGTCCTGACTTTC
CDR3: CASSPPGAGANVLTF

V: TRBV5-8
size: -
D: -
J: TRBJ2-7
DNA: TGTGCCAGCAGCTTAGCTGGGCGCCAGCAGTACTTC
CDR3: CASSLAGRQQYF

V: TRBV7-8
size: -
D: -
J: TRBJ1-2
DNA: TGTGCCAGCAGCTTTTTCGGAGGAGGTTACACCTTC
CDR3: CASSFFGGGYTF

V: TRBV27
size: -
D: -
J: TRBJ2-5
DNA: TGTGCCAGCGCCCCGGGACTCAACCAAGAGACCCAGTACTTC
CDR3: CASAPGLNQETQYF

V: TRBV2
size: -
D: TRBD1
J: TRBJ1-2
DNA: TGTGCCAGCAGTGAAGGACAGGGCGGGGGCTACACCTTC
CDR3: CASSEGQGGGYTF

V: TRBV2
size: -
D: -
J: TRBJ1-3
DNA: TGTGCCAGCAGTGAATTCGGGGGAGGTGGAAACACCATATATTTT
CDR3: CASSEFGGGGNTIYF

V: TRBV6-2/TRBV6-3
size: -
D: -
J: TRBJ2-1
DNA: TGTGCCAGCAGTTACCGGCTGGGGACTCCCTACAATGAGCAGTTCTTC
CDR3: CASSYRLGTPYNEQFF

V: TRBV7-9
size: few
D: TRBD1
J: TRBJ2-1
DNA: TGTGCCAGCAGCTTGGAGCGGACAGGGGAGCAGTTCTTC
CDR3: CASSLERTGEQFF

V: TRBV5-4
size: -
D: -
J: TRBJ2-1
DNA: TGTGCCAGCAGCCCCATCGGGAATGAGCAGTTCTTC
CDR3: CASSPIGNEQFF

V: TRBV30
size: -
D: -
J: TRBJ2-3
DNA: TGTGCCTATAGGACCACCGGGGGCACAGATACGCAGTATTTT
CDR3: CAYRTTGGTDTQYF

V: TRBV11-2
size: -
D: TRBD2
J: TRBJ2-7
DNA: TGTGCCAGCAGCATTCTAGCGGGAGGTTTCTACGAGCAGTACTTC
CDR3: CASSILAGGFYEQYF

V: TRBV3-1/TRBV3-2
size: once
D: -
J: TRBJ2-6
DNA: TGTGCCAGCAGCCCCGAGGGTTACGTCGGATCCTCTGGGGCCAACGTCCTGACTTTC
CDR3: CASSPEGYVGSSGANVLTF

V: TRBV11-1
size: -
D: -
J: TRBJ2-5
DNA: TGTGCCAGCAGCGCGCGGACAGCAAAAAAACAAGAGACCCAGTACTTC
CDR3: CASSARTAKKQETQYF

V: TRBV12-3/TRBV12-4
size: -
D: -
J: TRBJ2-5
DNA: TGTGCCAGCACCAAGGACATGGGGGAGACCCAGTACTTC
CDR3: CASTKDMGETQYF

V: TRBV10-3
size: -
D: -
J: TRBJ1-1
DNA: TGTGCCATCAGTGAGACCGCTGTTGGAGGCACTGAAGCTTTCTTT
CDR3: CAISETAVGGTEAFF

V: TRBV29-1
size: -
D: -
J: TRBJ2-1
DNA: TGCAGCGTTAGTAGCCTCAATGAGCAGTTCTTC
CDR3: CSVSSLNEQFF

V: TRBV5-6
size: -
D: -
J: TRBJ1-1
DNA: TGTGCCAGCAGCTTGGGACAGCGTGGTATGAACACTGAAGCTTTCTTT
CDR3: CASSLGQRGMNTEAFF

V: TRBV11-3
size: -
D: -
J: TRBJ1-3
DNA: TGTGCCAGCAGCTCCCCAGGGCCCTTAGACCTAATTACTGGAAACACCATATATTTT
CDR3: CASSSPGPLDLITGNTIYF

V: TRBV3-1/TRBV3-2
size: few
D: -
J: TRBJ1-2
DNA: TGTGCCAGCAGCCAAGATCATAGCTATGGCTACACCTTC
CDR3: CASSQDHSYGYTF

V: TRBV19
size: -
D: TRBD1
J: TRBJ2-7
DNA: TGTGCCAGTAGTCATACCGGACAGGGACGGTCCTACGAGCAGTACTTC
CDR3: CASSHTGQGRSYEQYF

V: TRBV28
size: -
D: -
J: TRBJ1-6
DNA: TGTGCCAGCAGTTTGCCGCCCGGTCTTAATTCACCCCTCCACTTT
CDR3: CASSLPPGLNSPLHF

V: TRBV30
size: -
D: -
J: TRBJ1-1
DNA: TGTGCCTGGCTTGCCGGTTTTAAAGGAGGTGAAGCTTTCTTT
CDR3: CAWLAGFKGGEAFF

V: TRBV3-1/TRBV3-2
size: -
D: -
J: TRBJ2-1
DNA: TGTGCCAGCAGTTCGGGGGGCTTAGATGAGCAGTTCTTC
CDR3: CASSSGGLDEQFF

V: TRBV19
size: -
D: TRBD2
J: TRBJ2-1
DNA: TGTGCCAGTAGTGCTCTAGCGGGCCTCTACAATGAGCAGTTCTTC
CDR3: CASSALAGLYNEQFF

V: TRBV3-1/TRBV3-2
size: -
D: TRBD2
J: TRBJ2-3
DNA: TGTGCCAGCAGAGCTAACCTAGCGGGGGGCACAGATACGCAGTATTTT
CDR3: CASRANLAGGTDTQYF

V: TRBV6-5
size: -
D: TRBD1
J: TRBJ1-1
DNA: TGTGCCAGCACACGGGACAGTTACACTGAAGCTTTCTTT
CDR3: CASTRDSYTEAFF

V: TRBV4-1
size: -
D: TRBD1
J: TRBJ1-5
DNA: TGCGCCAGCAGCCGAGGGACAGGGGGCGGACAGCCCCAGCATTTT
CDR3: CASSRGTGGGQPQHF

V: TRBV6-5
size: -
D: -
J: TRBJ2-5
DNA: TGTGCCAGCAGTTACTCCTTCGGGTATGGTCAAGAGACCCAGTACTTC
CDR3: CASSYSFGYGQETQYF

V: TRBV7-9
size: -
D: TRBD2
J: TRBJ2-1
DNA: TGTGCCAGCAGCCCAACGGGGGGGCCGAGCTACAATGAGCAGTTCTTC
CDR3: CASSPTGGPSYNEQFF

V: TRBV28
size: -
D: -
J: TRBJ2-7
DNA: TGTGCCAGCAGTTTAGTTCCCGGGGTCGGCTACGAGCAGTACTTC
CDR3: CASSLVPGVGYEQYF

V: TRBV3-1/TRBV3-2
size: -
D: TRBD2
J: TRBJ2-3
DNA: TGTGCCAGCAGGGCTAGCGGGGGAAGCACAGATACGCAGTATTTT
CDR3: CASRASGGSTDTQYF

V: TRBV29-1
size: many
D: TRBD1
J: TRBJ1-5
DNA: TGCAGCGTTTGGGACAGGGAGGGACAGCCCCAGCATTTT
CDR3: CSVWDREGQPQHF

V: TRBV20-1
size: -
D: -
J: TRBJ2-7
DNA: TGCAGTGCTAAACCAGTCGACGAGCAGTACTTC
CDR3: CSAKPVDEQYF

V: TRBV11-2
size: once
D: TRBD1
J: TRBJ2-5
DNA: TGTGCCAGCAGCGCCGGGGACAGTCAAGAGACCCAGTACTTC
CDR3: CASSAGDSQETQYF

V: TRBV6-2/TRBV6-3
size: once
D: -
J: TRBJ2-2
DNA: TGTGCCAGCAGTTTGTTTAGAGCGGGGAACACCGGGGAGCTGTTTTTT
CDR3: CASSLFRAGNTGELFF

V: TRBV6-5
size: -
D: -
J: TRBJ2-3
DNA: TGTGCCAGCAGTTTTGGGGGGAGCACAGATACGCAGTATTTT
CDR3: CASSFGGSTDTQYF

V: TRBV13
size: -
D: TRBD2
J: TRBJ2-3
DNA: TGTGCCAGCAGCTCCACGGGACTAGCGGGGGGGCATCTTACAGATACGCAGTATTTT
CDR3: CASSSTGLAGGHLTDTQYF